These T cell receptor beta chains were read from a single sample in a study of blood T cell repertoires in COVID-19. Using immunoSEQ multiplex PCR, the repertoire was profiled, and TCRdb retains in-frame clones only, with some absent. The data show about 170,000 clones, approximately 83% seen once. The source material was peripheral blood. These receptors all stem from a human donor with acute or convalescent COVID-19. The donor label of this sample is uncertain. CDR3s leave out the opening cysteine and the closing phenylalanine or tryptophan. D genes are given only for firm matches. Rows may omit the clone size; those that give it use once, few, many or a size class.

d_gene,v_gene,abundance,j_gene,CDR3aa
TRBD1,TRBV19,many,TRBJ1-2,ASIPDRAHGYT
.,TRBV10-1,once,TRBJ2-1,ASSESTLATLLDEQF
TRBD1,TRBV5-1,.,TRBJ2-1,ASSRTGTGVSDEQF
.,TRBV2,.,TRBJ2-1,ASSLATDNEQF
.,TRBV6-2/TRBV6-3,.,TRBJ2-7,ASSGGLFQEQY
TRBD1,TRBV20-1,.,TRBJ1-5,SASTGDSNQPQH
.,TRBV7-9,.,TRBJ1-2,ASSDTLGGYT
TRBD2,TRBV27,.,TRBJ2-7,ASSPLRDYVYYEQY
TRBD1,TRBV30,.,TRBJ2-7,AWVQGGEQY
.,TRBV11-2,.,TRBJ1-2,ASSLKGDYGYT
TRBD1,TRBV19,.,TRBJ2-7,ASSTIRTGAHEQY
TRBD2,TRBV6-6,.,TRBJ2-5,ASTESGGGETQY
.,TRBV4-1,.,TRBJ2-3,ASSQGSGTDTQY
.,TRBV28,.,TRBJ2-2,ASSLYGTGELF
TRBD1,TRBV6-5,.,TRBJ2-7,ASGKNDRGQRQY
.,TRBV28,.,TRBJ1-1,ASSLSWNTEAF
TRBD2,TRBV30,once,TRBJ2-3,ALAGGRSTDTQY
.,TRBV6-1,few,TRBJ2-7,ASSEELGGYEQY
.,TRBV7-9,.,TRBJ1-2,ASSPDRGDYGYT
TRBD1,TRBV2,.,TRBJ1-1,ASRDNTGVSTEAF
.,TRBV9,.,TRBJ2-3,ASSEQIAVPDTQY
TRBD2,TRBV7-2,.,TRBJ2-1,ASSLARGNEQF
TRBD1,TRBV14,.,TRBJ2-2,ASSRTGGGTGELF
.,TRBV21-1,.,TRBJ1-2,ASSPPTGSGGYT
.,TRBV19,.,TRBJ2-7,ASSDPGRGLSSYEQY
TRBD2,TRBV7-2,.,TRBJ2-5,ASSLVRSGGEETQY
.,TRBV10-2,.,TRBJ2-7,ASRESGGDEQY
TRBD1,TRBV5-1,.,TRBJ1-4,ASSLLGQVWREEKLF
.,TRBV2,.,TRBJ1-3,ASSEDRSSGNTIY